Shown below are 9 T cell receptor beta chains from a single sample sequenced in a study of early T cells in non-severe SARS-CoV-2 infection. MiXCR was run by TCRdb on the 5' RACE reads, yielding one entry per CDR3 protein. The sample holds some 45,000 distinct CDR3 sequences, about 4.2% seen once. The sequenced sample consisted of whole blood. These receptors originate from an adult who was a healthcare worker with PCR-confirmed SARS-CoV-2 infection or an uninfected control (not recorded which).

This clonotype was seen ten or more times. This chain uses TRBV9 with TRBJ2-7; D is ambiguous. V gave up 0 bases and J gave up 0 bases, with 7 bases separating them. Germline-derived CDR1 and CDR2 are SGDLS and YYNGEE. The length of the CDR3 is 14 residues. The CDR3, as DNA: TGTGCCAGCAGCGTAGGACTGAACTCCTACGAGCAGTACTTC. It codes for CASSVGLNSYEQYF.

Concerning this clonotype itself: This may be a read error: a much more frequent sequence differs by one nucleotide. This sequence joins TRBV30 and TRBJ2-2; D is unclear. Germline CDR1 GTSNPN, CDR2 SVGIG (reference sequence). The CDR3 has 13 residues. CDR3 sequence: CARSPPNTGELFF. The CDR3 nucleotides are TGTGCCAGGAGTCCTCCGAACACCGGGGAGCTGTTTTTT. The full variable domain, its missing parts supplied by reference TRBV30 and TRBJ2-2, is SQTIHQWPATLVQPVGSPLSLECTVEGTSNPNLYWYRQAAGRGLQLLFYSVGIGQISSEVPQNLSASRPQDRQFILSSKKLLLSDSGFYLCARSPPNTGELFFGEGSRLTVL.

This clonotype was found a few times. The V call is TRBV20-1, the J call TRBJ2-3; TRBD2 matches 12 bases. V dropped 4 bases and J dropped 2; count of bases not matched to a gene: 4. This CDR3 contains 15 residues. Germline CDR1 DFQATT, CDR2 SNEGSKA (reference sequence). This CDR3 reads CSANGLAGHTDTQYF. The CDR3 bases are TGCAGTGCTAACGGACTAGCGGGACACACAGATACGCAGTATTTT.

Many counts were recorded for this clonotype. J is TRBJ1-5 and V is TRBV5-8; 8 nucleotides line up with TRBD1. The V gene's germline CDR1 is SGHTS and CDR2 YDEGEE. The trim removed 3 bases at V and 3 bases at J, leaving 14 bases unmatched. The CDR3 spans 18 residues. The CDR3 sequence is CASSSNKGQVELNQPQHF. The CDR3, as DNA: TGTGCCAGCAGCTCGAACAAGGGACAGGTGGAACTCAATCAGCCCCAGCATTTT. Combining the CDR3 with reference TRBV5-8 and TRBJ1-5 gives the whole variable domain EAGVTQSPTHLIKTRGQQATLRCSPISGHTSVYWYQQALGLGLQFLLWYDEGEERNRGNFPPRFSGRQFPNYSSELNVNALELEDSALYLCASSSNKGQVELNQPQHFGDGTRLSIL.

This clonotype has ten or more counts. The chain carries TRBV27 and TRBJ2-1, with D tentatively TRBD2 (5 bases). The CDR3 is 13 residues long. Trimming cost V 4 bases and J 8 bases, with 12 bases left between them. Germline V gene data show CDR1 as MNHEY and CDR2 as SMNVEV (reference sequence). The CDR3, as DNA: TGTGCCAGCAGTTCGGGAAGTCAGGATGAGCAGTTCTTC. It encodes CASSSGSQDEQFF.

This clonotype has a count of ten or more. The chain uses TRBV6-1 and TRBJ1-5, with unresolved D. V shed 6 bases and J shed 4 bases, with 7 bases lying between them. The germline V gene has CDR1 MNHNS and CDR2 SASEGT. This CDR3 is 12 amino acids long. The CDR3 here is CASRGNNQPQHF. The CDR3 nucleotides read TGTGCCAGCAGGGGAAATAATCAGCCCCAGCATTTT.

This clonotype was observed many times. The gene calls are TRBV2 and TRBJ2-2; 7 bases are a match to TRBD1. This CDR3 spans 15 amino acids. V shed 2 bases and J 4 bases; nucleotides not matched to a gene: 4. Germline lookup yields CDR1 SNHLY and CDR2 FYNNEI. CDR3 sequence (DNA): TGTGCCAGCAGTGAATTGTACAGGGGCACCGGGGAGCTGTTTTTT. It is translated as CASSELYRGTGELFF.

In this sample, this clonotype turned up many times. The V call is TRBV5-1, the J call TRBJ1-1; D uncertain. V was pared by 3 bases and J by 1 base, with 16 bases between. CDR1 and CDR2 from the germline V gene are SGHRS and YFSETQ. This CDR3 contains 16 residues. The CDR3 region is CASSSLGGGPNTEAFF. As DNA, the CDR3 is TGCGCCAGCAGCTCGCTAGGTGGAGGGCCGAACACTGAAGCTTTCTTT.

This chain's CDR3 is CASSDYTRNYGYTF. The CDR3 DNA sequence: TGTGCCAGCAGTGATTACACCCGTAACTATGGCTACACCTTC. The J gene is TRBJ1-2, the V gene TRBV6-1; no clear D gene. This CDR3 contains 14 residues. CDR1 and CDR2 (germline): MNHNS, SASEGT. The V end was cut by 3 bases, the J end by 1 base, with 9 bases between.